This T cell receptor beta chain was captured by sequencing in a study of T cell responses to AZD1222 COVID-19 vaccine. Study-level findings and limits: Among those given AZD1222, only five or six were seropositive at baseline. After the peak T cell response, and only then, were repertoires sampled.

Trimming pared 4 bases from V and 7 bases from J, leaving 19 bases between. Looked up from germline, CDR1 is MNHEY and CDR2 is SVGEGT. This CDR3 has 15 amino acids. Libraries were prepared by immunoSEQ multiplex PCR; TCRdb keeps only in-frame clonotypes and omits some of them. The data show roughly 270,000 clones, about 94% seen once. A word on this clone: No antigen is known for it.

The source was peripheral blood, collected 28 days after the second AZD1222 dose. The chain links TRBV6-2 or TRBV6-3 to TRBJ1-1; D remains unclear. The source of this sequence is an adult who received the AZD1222 COVID-19 vaccine. The CDR3: CASSSRRVPIIEAFF. The CDR3 nucleotides read TGTGCCAGCAGTTCTCGTCGGGTACCGATAATTGAAGCTTTCTTT.